This passage covers 9 T cell receptor beta chains from one sample sequenced in a study of cytomegalovirus exposure and HLA in healthy donors. PCR was performed using 60 Vbeta and 13 Jbeta primers. Repertoires were generated with immunoSEQ multiplex PCR, while TCRdb's copy carries only in-frame clones and drops some. The table records about 130,000 clones, 75% to 80% of them present only once. The source material was PBMCs. Every receptor here comes from a man in his forties or fifties in good health and CMV-seronegative.

The chain recombines TRBV7-9 with TRBJ2-2, with 7 bases lining up with TRBD1. The CDR3 spans 14 residues. Germline V CDR1 and CDR2: SEHNR, FQNEAQ (reference sequence). The V and J ends lost 2 bases and 6 bases, in that order; junction bases with no gene match: 3. The CDR3 here is CASSLYRGPGELFF. CDR3 bases: TGTGCCAGCAGCTTATACAGGGGCCCCGGGGAGCTGTTTTTT.

V is TRBV19 and J is TRBJ1-4, with 7 bases aligning to TRBD1. Germline CDR1 LNHDA, CDR2 SQIVND (reference sequence). Losses at the gene ends were 2 bases for V and 8 bases for J; bases not matched to a gene: 8. The CDR3 loop spans 15 amino acids. This chain's CDR3 is CASSIQDQQGEKLFF. The CDR3 region has the DNA TGTGCCAGTAGTATACAGGACCAACAGGGGGAAAAACTGTTTTTT.

This sequence joins TRBV5-5 and TRBJ2-3; no definite D call. The CDR3 has 12 amino acids. The germline gives CDR1 SGHKS, CDR2 YYEKEE (reference sequence). V dropped 4 bases and J dropped 3 bases, with 6 bases sitting between them. The CDR3 region has the DNA TGTGCCAGCAGCCCGGAGACAGATACGCAGTATTTT. This gives the protein CASSPETDTQYF.

The J gene is TRBJ1-2, the V gene TRBV27; 8 positions match TRBD1. The CDR3 runs 14 residues. Trimming took 3 bases from V and 7 from J; bases not matched to a gene: 7. Germline V gives CDR1 MNHEY, CDR2 SMNVEV (reference sequence). CDR3 in amino acids: CASSFGRGLGGYTF. CDR3 sequence (DNA): TGTGCCAGCAGTTTCGGCAGGGGGCTCGGTGGCTACACCTTC.

The chain has TRBV6-1 and TRBJ2-3, with TRBD1 as a possible D gene (6 bases). This CDR3 is 16 amino acids long. The ends were cut back, 4 bases at V and 1 base at J, with 15 bases in the middle. The germline V gene has CDR1 MNHNS and CDR2 SASEGT. DNA for the CDR3: TGTGCCAGCAGTGCCAAACAGGGAGCAGGCACAGATACGCAGTATTTT. Protein product: CASSAKQGAGTDTQYF.

This clone was counted a single time. The chain couples TRBV7-9 to TRBJ2-5, with 7 nucleotides matching TRBD1. Germline V gives CDR1 SEHNR, CDR2 FQNEAQ (reference sequence). Trimming cost V 7 bases and J 0 bases; bases outside gene matches: 14. The CDR3 covers 17 residues. CDR3 sequence (DNA): TGTGCCAGCATCCACTTCCGGGACAGAGACTACCAAGAGACCCAGTACTTC. It translates to CASIHFRDRDYQETQYF.

In this sample, this clone turned up a few times. CDR3 sequence: CASGGEAFF. CDR3 nucleotide sequence: TGTGCCAGCGGCGGTGAAGCTTTCTTT. The chain recombines TRBV11-2 with TRBJ1-1; D is uncertain. Germline CDR1 reads SGHAT; CDR2 reads FQNNGV. The CDR3 has 9 amino acids. The ends were cut back, 8 bases at V and 7 bases at J, with 5 bases in the middle. Together with reference TRBV11-2 and TRBJ1-1, the CDR3 gives the full variable domain: EAGVAQSPRYKIIEKRQSVAFWCNPISGHATLYWYQQILGQGPKLLIQFQNNGVVDDSQLPKDRFSAERLKGVDSTLKIQPAKLEDSAVYLCASGGEAFFGQGTRLTVV.

This clone has a handful of counts. The rearrangement joins TRBV30 to TRBJ1-2; 10 nucleotides line up with TRBD1. Germline assignment: CDR1 GTSNPN and CDR2 SVGIG (reference sequence). CDR3 length equals 15 residues. J gave up 4 bases and V 4 bases, and 9 bases lay outside the gene matches. As DNA, the CDR3 is TGTGCCTGGATGGGACAGGGGATGATCCTCTATGGCTACACCTTC. The encoded protein is CAWMGQGMILYGYTF.

V is TRBV20-1 and J is TRBJ1-1, with D unclear. Trimming removed 7 bases at V and 4 bases at J, with 10 bases between. Germline V gives CDR1 DFQATT, CDR2 SNEGSKA (reference sequence). The CDR3 sequence is 11 residues long. The CDR3 region is CSVSGGTEAFF. Here the CDR3 DNA reads TGCAGTGTAAGCGGCGGCACTGAAGCTTTCTTT.